This entry lists 25 T cell receptor beta chains sequenced from one sample in a study of T cell clonotyping in hematopoietic cell transplantation. Libraries were prepared by immunoSEQ multiplex PCR; TCRdb keeps only in-frame clonotypes and omits some of them. The repertoire has 9,500 or so clones, roughly three quarters of them found once; the top ten carry about 8.7%. The material was PBMCs, obtained 30 days after allogeneic stem cell transplant. Receptors were obtained from a female patient aged 35-55 years who had an allogeneic stem cell transplant from a related donor, so T cells may come from the graft donor. Some clones in this sample may be carry-over from other donors' samples.

This chain joins TRBV25-1 and TRBJ1-5; D might be TRBD1 (5 bases). The V gene's germline CDR1 is MGHDK and CDR2 SYGVNS. Trimming took off 6 bases at V and 4 bases at J, with 13 bases between the two ends. This CDR3 has 14 amino acids. As DNA, the CDR3 is TGTGCCAGCAGCGCCGGGACGGAAAATCAGCCCCAGCATTTT. Encoded protein: CASSAGTENQPQHF.

By share, this clone counts as medium-sized (0.01 to 0.1%). V is TRBV2 and J is TRBJ2-7, with D unresolved. The germline V and J ends were trimmed by 6 bases and 0 bases, with 6 bases remaining between them. The CDR3 is 12 residues long. Germline V CDR1 and CDR2: SNHLY, FYNNEI. The CDR3 region is CASRVFSYEQYF. The CDR3 bases are TGTGCCAGCAGGGTATTCTCCTACGAGCAGTACTTC. The variable domain in full, with the rest retrieved from reference TRBV2 and TRBJ2-7, is EPEVTQTPSHQVTQMGQEVILRCVPISNHLYFYWYRQILGQKVEFLVSFYNNEISEKSEIFDDQFSVERPDGSNFTLKIRSTKLEDSAMYFCASRVFSYEQYFGPGTRLTVT.

The V gene is TRBV6-6, the J gene TRBJ2-5; D uncertain. Trimming removed 8 bases from V and 5 bases from J, with 9 bases in between. CDR3 size: 11 residues. Germline CDR1 MNHNY, CDR2 SVGAGI (reference sequence). CDR3 sequence: CASSDFETQYF. CDR3 DNA: TGTGCCAGCTCCGATTTCGAGACCCAGTACTTC.

The chain combines TRBV5-1 with TRBJ2-7; weak D call: TRBD2 (5 bases). Germline V lookup: CDR1 SGHRS, CDR2 YFSETQ. CDR3 length: 13 residues. V lost 5 bases, J lost 7 bases, and 16 bases lay in between. In DNA form, the CDR3 reads TGCGCCAGCAGAACTGATGTTACGGGGGAGCAGTACTTC. Amino acid sequence: CASRTDVTGEQYF.

The J gene is TRBJ1-4, the V gene TRBV5-6, with 7 bases matching TRBD1. Trimming removed 4 bases from V and 8 bases from J; junction bases left unmatched: 11. This CDR3 region has 15 residues. Germline values: CDR1 SGHDT, CDR2 YYEEEE. This CDR3 is CASSGDRAFLEKLFF. As DNA, the CDR3 is TGTGCCAGCAGCGGCGACAGGGCGTTCTTAGAAAAACTGTTTTTT.

The chain carries TRBV18 and TRBJ2-2, with D perhaps matching TRBD1 (5 bases). Germline CDR1 KGHSH, CDR2 LQKENI. V lost 6 bases and J lost 6, with 14 bases in between. CDR3 length equals 14 residues. The CDR3 sequence is CASSLGTGAGELFF. CDR3 in DNA: TGTGCCAGCTCCCTCGGAACAGGCGCCGGGGAGCTGTTTTTT.

The chain employs TRBV2 and TRBJ2-2, with TRBD2 identical over 12 bases. The CDR3 has 17 amino acids. The germline V gene has CDR1 SNHLY and CDR2 FYNNEI. The J segment lost 5 bases and the V segment lost 5 bases, leaving 9 bases of the junction unmatched. CDR3 in amino acids: CASSLPTSGSMTGELFF. The DNA of the CDR3 is TGTGCCAGCAGTCTACCGACTAGCGGGAGTATGACCGGGGAGCTGTTTTTT.

V usage is TRBV19 and J usage is TRBJ1-2; 7 positions match TRBD1. The germline V gene has CDR1 LNHDA and CDR2 SQIVND (reference sequence). CDR3 size: 14 residues. Trimming removed 4 bases from V and 8 bases from J; junction bases left unmatched: 10. This CDR3 reads CASSRLTGREGYTF. The CDR3 DNA sequence: TGTGCCAGTAGTAGATTGACAGGGAGGGAAGGCTACACCTTC. Complete variable domain (other parts from reference TRBV19 and TRBJ1-2): DGGITQSPKYLFRKEGQNVTLSCEQNLNHDAMYWYRQDPGQGLRLIYYSQIVNDFQKGDIAEGYSVSREKKESFPLTVTSAQKNPTAFYLCASSRLTGREGYTFGSGTRLTVV.

About this clone itself: In the same sample, other DNA sequences code for this CDR3. The chain carries TRBV7-9 and TRBJ2-1, with D unclear. CDR1 and CDR2 from the germline V gene are SEHNR and FQNEAQ (reference sequence). This CDR3 region has 14 residues. V gave up 5 bases and J gave up 0 bases, with 8 bases separating them. The CDR3 protein is CASSPGHSYNEQFF. CDR3 in DNA: TGTGCCAGCAGCCCGGGTCACTCCTACAATGAGCAGTTCTTC.

This chain joins TRBV7-2 and TRBJ2-5, with D hard to call. Germline CDR1 reads SGHTA; CDR2 reads FQGNSA. The V end was cut by 5 bases, the J end by 6 bases, with 10 bases between. This CDR3 has 12 amino acids. The CDR3 DNA is TGTGCCAGCAGCAAACAGACCCAGACCCAGTACTTC. It codes for CASSKQTQTQYF.

The rearrangement uses TRBV6-6 and TRBJ1-1; perhaps TRBD1 as D (5 bases). The CDR3 loop spans 16 amino acids. Germline V lookup: CDR1 MNHNY, CDR2 SVGAGI (reference sequence). V was shortened by 0 bases and J by 4 bases, with 15 bases between the two germline ends. The CDR3 DNA follows: TGTGCCAGCAGTTACTCGACAGCCGGAATGGGCACTGAAGCTTTCTTT. Translating it yields CASSYSTAGMGTEAFF.

There are a few counts of this clone. The chain is built from TRBV30 and TRBJ2-2, with TRBD2 as a possible D gene (6 bases). Per germline, CDR1 GTSNPN and CDR2 SVGIG (reference sequence). Trimming removed 0 bases from V and 6 bases from J, with 20 bases in between. The length of the CDR3 is 17 residues. This CDR3 is CAWSVFRGRDWAGELFF. DNA for the CDR3: TGTGCCTGGAGTGTATTCCGCGGGCGGGATTGGGCCGGGGAGCTGTTTTTT.

This clone is a singleton in its sample. V gene TRBV7-9 combines with J gene TRBJ1-2; a possible D gene is TRBD1 (5 bases). The V end was cut by 0 bases, the J end by 1 base, with 9 bases between. Per germline, CDR1 SEHNR and CDR2 FQNEAQ (reference sequence). The CDR3 covers 15 residues. CDR3 in DNA: TGTGCCAGCAGCTTAGCGGGACGGATTAACTATGGCTACACCTTC. Translated: CASSLAGRINYGYTF.

Comments on this clone: One end of the junction is discordant with germline, which a read error may explain. This sequence joins TRBV20-1 and TRBJ2-3; D is undetermined. The CDR3 is 11 amino acids. Germline V CDR1 and CDR2: DFQATT, SNEGSKA (reference sequence). CDR3 DNA sequence: TGCAGTGCTAGTGAGTCTGCTAGTCCGACCTTT. Translation gives CSASESASPTF.

The chain uses TRBV5-8 and TRBJ2-7; the D gene is possibly TRBD2 (6 bases). The germline V gene encodes CDR1 SGHTS and CDR2 YDEGEE. The length of the CDR3 is 15 residues. V was cut by 4 bases and J by 4 bases, with 18 bases left in between. Here the CDR3 reads CASSSFRDSKYEQYF. As DNA, the CDR3 is TGTGCCAGCAGCAGTTTCCGGGACTCTAAGTACGAGCAGTACTTC.

The CDR3 reads CASSQGFGTGELFF. The CDR3 nucleotides are TGCGCCAGCAGCCAAGGTTTCGGGACCGGGGAGCTGTTTTTT. V usage is TRBV4-3 and J usage is TRBJ2-2; no firm D call. This CDR3 spans 14 amino acids. V was shortened by 1 base and J by 5 bases, with 8 bases between the two germline ends. Germline loops: CDR1 LGHNA, CDR2 YSLEER.

This chain links TRBV7-9 with TRBJ1-1, with 7 positions matching TRBD1. The CDR3 has 17 amino acids. The germline CDR1 and CDR2 sequences are SEHNR and FQNEAQ (reference sequence). The V gene end was trimmed by 8 bases and the J gene end by 5 bases; junction bases not matched to a gene: 20. The CDR3 reads CASGLVRGRDWETEAFF. DNA of the CDR3: TGTGCCAGCGGTCTCGTCAGGGGGAGGGATTGGGAGACTGAAGCTTTCTTT.

This clone counts as medium-sized. This chain's CDR3 is CASSLGGTRRQETQYF. The CDR3 DNA reads as TGTGCCAGCAGCTTAGGCGGGACACGGCGCCAAGAGACCCAGTACTTC. The chain recombines TRBV7-9 with TRBJ2-5; D is tentatively TRBD1 or TRBD2 (6 bases each). Germline CDR1 reads SEHNR; CDR2 reads FQNEAQ (reference sequence). CDR3 length: 16 residues. Trimming cost V 1 base and J 1 base, with 13 bases left between them.

The gene calls are TRBV5-1 and TRBJ1-1; a weak D match, TRBD1 (6 bases). CDR1 and CDR2 (germline): SGHRS, YFSETQ. V lost 4 bases, J lost 4 bases, and 17 bases lay in between. The CDR3 runs 15 residues. CDR3: CASSRGQEQSTEAFF. For the CDR3, the DNA is TGCGCCAGCAGCCGGGGACAAGAACAATCCACTGAAGCTTTCTTT.

The chain uses TRBV11-3 and TRBJ1-1, with D possibly TRBD1 on 6 matching bases. The CDR3 sequence is 15 residues long. V lost 4 bases and J 3 bases, leaving 15 bases between the germline ends. CDR1 is SGHNT, CDR2 YENEEA, per germline. The CDR3: CASSSRGRGDTEAFF. For the CDR3, the DNA is TGTGCCAGCAGCTCTCGGGGCAGGGGTGACACTGAAGCTTTCTTT.

In this sample, this clone is medium-sized. The chain uses TRBV30 and TRBJ1-5; D unclear. The V end lost 2 bases, the J end lost 3 bases, and 8 bases lay between the germline ends. The CDR3 has 13 amino acids. Germline-derived CDR1 and CDR2 are GTSNPN and SVGIG (reference sequence). This CDR3 reads CAWSQGFNQPQHF. The CDR3, as DNA: TGTGCCTGGAGTCAAGGGTTCAATCAGCCCCAGCATTTT.

The chain is built from TRBV25-1 and TRBJ2-5; D is uncertain. Germline assignment: CDR1 MGHDK and CDR2 SYGVNS. The CDR3 runs 16 residues. V lost 3 bases and J 2 bases, leaving 16 bases between the germline ends. Here the CDR3 reads CASSETRRSVQETQYF. The CDR3 nucleotides read TGTGCCAGCAGTGAGACTCGCAGGTCAGTTCAAGAGACCCAGTACTTC. The full variable domain, rest sourced from reference TRBV25-1 and TRBJ2-5, is EADIYQTPRYLVIGTGKKITLECSQTMGHDKMYWYQQDPGMELHLIHYSYGVNSTEKGDLSSESTVSRIRTEHFPLTLESARPSHTSQYLCASSETRRSVQETQYFGPGTRLLVL.

The rearrangement uses TRBV19 and TRBJ2-1, with D hard to call. Germline V gene data show CDR1 as LNHDA and CDR2 as SQIVND (reference sequence). This CDR3 has 11 residues. Deletions cut 3 bases from V and 12 bases from J, with 9 bases between. Written as DNA, the CDR3 is TGTGCCAGTAGTATCTCGGCAACGCAGTTCTTC. It encodes CASSISATQFF.

The rearrangement links TRBV27 to TRBJ2-7; the D is unclear. There are 14 residues in the CDR3. V lost 5 bases, J lost 0 bases, and 11 bases lay in between. Per the germline V gene, CDR1 is MNHEY and CDR2 is SMNVEV (reference sequence). The CDR3 DNA sequence: TGTGCCAGCAGTCAAAGACCGTTCTCCTACGAGCAGTACTTC. Translating gives CASSQRPFSYEQYF.

This chain uses TRBV29-1 with TRBJ2-1; 7 bases are a match to TRBD2. The CDR3 has 19 amino acids. The germline V gene encodes CDR1 SQVTM and CDR2 ANQGSEA. Trimming at V came to 2 bases and at J to 4 bases, leaving 20 bases not matched to a gene. The CDR3: CSVEIPIVGEAGAYNEQFF. The CDR3 coding sequence is TGCAGCGTTGAAATACCCATAGTCGGCGAGGCGGGAGCTTACAATGAGCAGTTCTTC.